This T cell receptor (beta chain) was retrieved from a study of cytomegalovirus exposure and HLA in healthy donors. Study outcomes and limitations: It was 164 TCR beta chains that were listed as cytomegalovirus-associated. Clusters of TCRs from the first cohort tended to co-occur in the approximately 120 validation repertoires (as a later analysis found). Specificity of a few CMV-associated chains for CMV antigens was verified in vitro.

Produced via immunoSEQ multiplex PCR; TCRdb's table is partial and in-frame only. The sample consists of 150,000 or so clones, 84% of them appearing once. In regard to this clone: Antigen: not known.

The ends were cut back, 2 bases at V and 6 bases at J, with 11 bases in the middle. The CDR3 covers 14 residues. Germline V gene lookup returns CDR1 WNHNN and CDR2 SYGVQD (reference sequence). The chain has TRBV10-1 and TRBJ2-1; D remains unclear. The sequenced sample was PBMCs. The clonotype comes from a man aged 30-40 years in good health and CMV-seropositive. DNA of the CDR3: TGCGCCAGCAGTGAGACCCCATCGGGCAATGAGCAGTTCTTC. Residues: CASSETPSGNEQFF.